The source of this T cell receptor (beta chain) is a study of blood T cell repertoires in COVID-19. Study as a whole: Material from acute and convalescent COVID-19 was sourced from the United States, Italy and Spain. T cells, B-cell-depleted T cells, or PBMCs provided the cDNA or gDNA that served as material.

This CDR3 has 15 amino acids. V was pared by 5 bases and J by 0 bases, with 14 bases between. Germline lookup yields CDR1 SGHTA and CDR2 FQGNSA. Original processing notes: By means of reference gene primer amplification, nucleated cell counts were estimated. This table comes from immunoSEQ multiplex PCR, and its TCRdb copy is limited to in-frame clones, with some not included. The DNA gave D and trimming, while V, J and clone size come from that table. This table holds fewer than 85,000 clones, approximately 78% found once. The TCR was taken from a woman of 80 years or more with active or convalescent COVID-19. This chain uses TRBV7-2 with TRBJ2-7; D possibly corresponds to TRBD1 (6 bases). The sample was peripheral blood. CDR3 sequence reads: CASSPRAGVSYEQYF. In nucleotides, the CDR3 is TGTGCCAGCAGCCCGAGGGCAGGGGTCTCCTACGAGCAGTACTTC.